This entry describes one T cell receptor beta chain. The V and J ends lost 2 bases and 6 bases respectively, with 9 bases between them. Germline CDR1 MNHEY, CDR2 SVGEGT. The CDR3 spans 13 residues. This sample is part of a study of blood T cell repertoires in COVID-19. As for the study in general: Samples taken during acute and convalescent COVID-19 were collected in the United States, Italy and Spain. T cells, B-cell-depleted T cells, or PBMCs supplied cDNA or gDNA.

As processed by the authors: Reference gene primers were amplified, and this amplification served to estimate nucleated cell counts. Clones were sequenced by immunoSEQ multiplex PCR, and TCRdb holds only the in-frame ones, with some missing. V, J and clone size derive from that table, while D and trimming were established from the DNA sequence. Of approximately 94,000 clones in the sample, roughly 80% are singletons; the top ten hold about 24%. This chain uses TRBV6-2 or TRBV6-3 with TRBJ2-3, with D unclear. The clonotype originates from a human donor in a cohort sampled during active COVID-19. Sequencing input: peripheral blood. CDR3 in amino acids: CASSYRPPDTQYF. In DNA, the CDR3 is TGTGCCAGCAGTTACCGTCCCCCGGATACGCAGTATTTT.